The T cell receptor beta chain under discussion was sequenced for a study of cytomegalovirus exposure and HLA in healthy donors. Findings and limits, study-wide: TCR beta sequences reportedly predicted most subjects' HLA-A and HLA-B alleles accurately. Donors were assumed by presence/absence analyses to have roughly uniform sequencing depth.

PCR employed 60 Vbeta and 13 Jbeta primers. Clones were read by immunoSEQ multiplex PCR, and TCRdb kept only the in-frame ones, dropping some. This table has 90,000 to 120,000 clones, around two thirds appearing once. About this clone: Its antigen is undetermined.

Likely unrecorded immune exposures existed in these nominally healthy donors. This clonotype originated in a woman aged 40 to 50 in good health and CMV-seropositive. Material for sequencing was PBMCs.

Here the CDR3 reads CAWREDRGSSYNSPLHF. The CDR3 DNA reads as TGTGCCTGGAGAGAGGACAGGGGAAGCTCCTATAATTCACCCCTCCACTTT. The chain joins TRBV30 to TRBJ1-6; 9 bases are a match to TRBD1. This CDR3 has 17 amino acids. Unmatched junction bases numbered 6, after V lost 3 bases and J lost 0 bases. Germline-derived CDR1 and CDR2 are GTSNPN and SVGIG (reference sequence).